The source of this T cell receptor (beta chain) is a study of resident and recirculating memory T cells in vitiligo. Study overall: Whole samples, not sorted cells, were homogenized and used for genomic DNA extraction. Overall study findings and caveats: No single dominant TCR clone appeared; lesion clonality varied. Non-conserved TCRs across sites and patients suggested distinct clones per lesion.

Stable vitiligo meant no lesion change over the previous 6 months. Libraries were prepared by immunoSEQ multiplex PCR; TCRdb keeps only in-frame clonotypes and omits some of them. The sample carries around 70,000 clones, 90% to 95% recorded once. As to this clone: The target antigen is unknown.

The sequence came from a male donor with vitiligo. Material for sequencing was blood.

The CDR3 DNA reads TGCGCCAGCAGCCAAGGCCGACAGGCCAACTACGAGCAGTACTTC. It translates to CASSQGRQANYEQYF. The rearrangement joins TRBV4-1 to TRBJ2-7, with D maybe TRBD1 (6 bases). Trimming cost V 1 base and J 3 bases, with 13 bases left between them. This CDR3 has 15 residues. Germline lookup yields CDR1 MGHRA and CDR2 YSYEKL.